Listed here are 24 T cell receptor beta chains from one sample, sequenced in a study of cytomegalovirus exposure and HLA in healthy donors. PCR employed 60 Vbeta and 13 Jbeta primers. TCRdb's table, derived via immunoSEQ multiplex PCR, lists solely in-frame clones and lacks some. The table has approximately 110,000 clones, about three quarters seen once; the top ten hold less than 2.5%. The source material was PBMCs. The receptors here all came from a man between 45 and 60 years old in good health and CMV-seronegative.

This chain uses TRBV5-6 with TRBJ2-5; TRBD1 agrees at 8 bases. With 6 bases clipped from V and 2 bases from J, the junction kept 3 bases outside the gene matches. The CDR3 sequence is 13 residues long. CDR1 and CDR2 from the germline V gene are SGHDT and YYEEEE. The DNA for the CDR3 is TGTGCCAGCAACAGGGACAGGCAAGAGACCCAGTACTTC. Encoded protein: CASNRDRQETQYF.

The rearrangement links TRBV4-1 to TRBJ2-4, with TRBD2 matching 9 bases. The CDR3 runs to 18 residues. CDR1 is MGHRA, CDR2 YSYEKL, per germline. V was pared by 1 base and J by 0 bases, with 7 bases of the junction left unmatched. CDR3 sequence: CASSQGGRLAVAKNIQYF. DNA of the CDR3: TGCGCCAGCAGCCAAGGGGGGAGACTAGCGGTAGCCAAAAACATTCAGTACTTC.

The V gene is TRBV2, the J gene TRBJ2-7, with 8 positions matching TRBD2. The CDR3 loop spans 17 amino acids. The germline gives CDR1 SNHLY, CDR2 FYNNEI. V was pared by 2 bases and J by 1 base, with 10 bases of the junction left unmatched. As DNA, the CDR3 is TGTGCCAGCAGTGAATCCAGCGGGGGAATACTTTCCTACGAGCAGTACTTC. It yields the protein CASSESSGGILSYEQYF.

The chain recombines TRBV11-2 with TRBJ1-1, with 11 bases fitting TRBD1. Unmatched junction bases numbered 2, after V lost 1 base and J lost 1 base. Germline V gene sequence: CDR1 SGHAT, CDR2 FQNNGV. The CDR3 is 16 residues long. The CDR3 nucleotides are TGTGCCAGCAGCTTAGGTGGACAGGGGGCGAACACTGAAGCTTTCTTT. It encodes CASSLGGQGANTEAFF.

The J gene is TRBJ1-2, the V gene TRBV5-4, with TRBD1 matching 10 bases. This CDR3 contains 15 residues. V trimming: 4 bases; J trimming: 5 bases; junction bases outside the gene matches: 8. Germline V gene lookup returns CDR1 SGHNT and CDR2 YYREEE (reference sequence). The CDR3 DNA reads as TGTGCCAGCAGCCCACAGGGACAGGGGTATTATGGCTACACCTTC. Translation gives CASSPQGQGYYGYTF. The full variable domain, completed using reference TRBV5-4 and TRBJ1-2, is ETGVTQSPTHLIKTRGQQVTLRCSSQSGHNTVSWYQQALGQGPQFIFQYYREEENGRGNFPPRFSGLQFPNYSSELNVNALELDDSALYLCASSPQGQGYYGYTFGSGTRLTVV.

CDR3 loop: CASSGGQGVTLYEQYF. CDR3 nucleotides: TGTGCCAGCAGCGGCGGGCAGGGGGTCACCCTTTACGAGCAGTACTTC. The genes are TRBV5-4 and TRBJ2-7, with TRBD1 identical over 7 bases. After removal of 4 bases from V and 4 bases from J, the junction contained 14 bases not matched to a gene. CDR1 SGHNT and CDR2 YYREEE come from the germline V gene (reference sequence). The CDR3 sequence is 16 residues long.

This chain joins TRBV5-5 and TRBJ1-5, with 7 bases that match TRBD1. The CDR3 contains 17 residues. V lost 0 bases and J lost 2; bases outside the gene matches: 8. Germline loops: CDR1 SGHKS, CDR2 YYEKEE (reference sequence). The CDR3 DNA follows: TGTGCCAGCAGCTTGGTGGCTGGTACAGGGGGCAATCAGCCCCAGCATTTT. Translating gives CASSLVAGTGGNQPQHF.

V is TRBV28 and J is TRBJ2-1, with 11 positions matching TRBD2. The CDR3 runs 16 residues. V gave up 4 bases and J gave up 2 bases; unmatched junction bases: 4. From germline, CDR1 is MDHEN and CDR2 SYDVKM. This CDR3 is CASSSIAGGTYNEQFF. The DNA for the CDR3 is TGTGCCAGCAGTTCCATAGCGGGGGGGACCTACAATGAGCAGTTCTTC. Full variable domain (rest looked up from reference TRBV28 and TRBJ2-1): DVKVTQSSRYLVKRTGEKVFLECVQDMDHENMFWYRQDPGLGLRLIYFSYDVKMKEKGDIPEGYSVSREKKERFSLILESASTNQTSMYLCASSSIAGGTYNEQFFGPGTRLTVL.

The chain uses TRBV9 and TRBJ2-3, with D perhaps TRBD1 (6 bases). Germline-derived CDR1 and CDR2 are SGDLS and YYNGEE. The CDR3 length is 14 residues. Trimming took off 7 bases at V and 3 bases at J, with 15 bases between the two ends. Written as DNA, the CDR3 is TGTGCCAGCGTGGGGCAGGGGTTGACAGATACGCAGTATTTT. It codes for CASVGQGLTDTQYF.

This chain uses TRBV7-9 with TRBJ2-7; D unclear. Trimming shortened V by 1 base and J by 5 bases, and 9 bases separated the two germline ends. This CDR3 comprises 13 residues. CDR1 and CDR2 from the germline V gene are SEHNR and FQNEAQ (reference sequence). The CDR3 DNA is TGTGCCAGCAGCTTAGGCAACAGCCACGAGCAGTACGTC. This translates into CASSLGNSHEQYV.

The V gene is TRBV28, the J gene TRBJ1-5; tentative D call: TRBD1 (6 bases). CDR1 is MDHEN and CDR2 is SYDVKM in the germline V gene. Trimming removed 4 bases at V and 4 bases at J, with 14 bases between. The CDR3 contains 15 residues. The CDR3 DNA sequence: TGTGCCAGCAGTTGGGGGCAGGGGTCAAATCAGCCCCAGCATTTT. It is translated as CASSWGQGSNQPQHF.

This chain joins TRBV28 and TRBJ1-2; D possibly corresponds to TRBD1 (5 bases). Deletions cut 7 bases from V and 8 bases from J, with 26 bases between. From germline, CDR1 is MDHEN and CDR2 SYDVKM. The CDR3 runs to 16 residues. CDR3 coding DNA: TGTGCCAGCACCCGAAGTGGAACAGGCGGCGTATCAGGCTACACCTTC. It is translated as CASTRSGTGGVSGYTF.

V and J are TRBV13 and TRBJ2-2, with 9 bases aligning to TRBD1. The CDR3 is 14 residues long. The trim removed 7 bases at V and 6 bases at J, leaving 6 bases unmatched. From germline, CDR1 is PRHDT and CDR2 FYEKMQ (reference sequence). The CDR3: CASTRTGVAGELFF. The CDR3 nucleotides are TGTGCCAGCACCCGGACAGGGGTCGCCGGGGAGCTGTTTTTT.

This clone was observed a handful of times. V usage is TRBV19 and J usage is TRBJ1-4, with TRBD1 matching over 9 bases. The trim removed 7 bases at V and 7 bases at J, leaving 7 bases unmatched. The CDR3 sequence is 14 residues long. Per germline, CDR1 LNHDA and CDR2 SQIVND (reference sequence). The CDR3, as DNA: TGTGCCAGTACTAACAGGGGGCAGTCTGAAAAACTGTTTTTT. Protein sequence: CASTNRGQSEKLFF.

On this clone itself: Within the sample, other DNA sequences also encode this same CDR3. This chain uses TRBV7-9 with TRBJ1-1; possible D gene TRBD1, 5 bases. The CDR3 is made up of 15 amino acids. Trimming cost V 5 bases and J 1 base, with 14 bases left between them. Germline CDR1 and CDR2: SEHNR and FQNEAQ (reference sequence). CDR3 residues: CASSLGGGPNTEAFF. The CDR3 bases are TGTGCCAGCAGCCTGGGGGGTGGACCGAACACTGAAGCTTTCTTT.

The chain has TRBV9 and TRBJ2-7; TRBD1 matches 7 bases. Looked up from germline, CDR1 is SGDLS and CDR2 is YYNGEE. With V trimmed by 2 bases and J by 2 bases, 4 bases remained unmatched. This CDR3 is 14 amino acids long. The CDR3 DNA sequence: TGTGCCAGCAGCGTCCGGGACAGACCCTACGAGCAGTACTTC. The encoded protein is CASSVRDRPYEQYF.

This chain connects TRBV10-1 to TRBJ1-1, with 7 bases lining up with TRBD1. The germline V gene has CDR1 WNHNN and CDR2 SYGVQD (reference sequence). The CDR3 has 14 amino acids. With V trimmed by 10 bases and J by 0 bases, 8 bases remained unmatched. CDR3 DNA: TGCGCCACCCGGACAGGCCCGATGAACACTGAAGCTTTCTTT. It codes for CATRTGPMNTEAFF.

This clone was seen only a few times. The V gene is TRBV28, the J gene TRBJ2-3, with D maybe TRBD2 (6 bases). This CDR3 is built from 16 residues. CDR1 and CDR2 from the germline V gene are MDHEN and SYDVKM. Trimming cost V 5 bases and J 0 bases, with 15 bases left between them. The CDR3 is CASSPPGLTSTDTQYF. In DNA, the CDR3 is TGTGCCAGCAGTCCCCCGGGACTTACTAGCACAGATACGCAGTATTTT.

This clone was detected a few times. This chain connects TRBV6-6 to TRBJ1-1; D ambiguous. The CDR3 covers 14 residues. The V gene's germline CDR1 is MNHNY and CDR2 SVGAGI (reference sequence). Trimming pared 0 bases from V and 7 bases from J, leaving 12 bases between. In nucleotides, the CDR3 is TGTGCCAGCAGTTACTCGAAAAGGCGGATTGAAGCTTTCTTT. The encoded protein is CASSYSKRRIEAFF.

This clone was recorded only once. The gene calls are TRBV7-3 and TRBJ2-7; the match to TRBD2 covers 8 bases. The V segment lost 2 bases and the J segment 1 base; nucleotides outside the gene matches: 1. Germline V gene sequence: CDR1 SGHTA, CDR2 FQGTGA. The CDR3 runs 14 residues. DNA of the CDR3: TGTGCCAGCAGCTTATCTAGCGGGTCCTACGAGCAGTACTTC. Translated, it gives CASSLSSGSYEQYF.

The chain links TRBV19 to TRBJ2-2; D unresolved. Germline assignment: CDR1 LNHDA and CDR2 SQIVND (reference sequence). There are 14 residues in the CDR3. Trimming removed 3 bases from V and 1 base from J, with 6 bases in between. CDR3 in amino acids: CASSMSGNTGELFF. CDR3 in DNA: TGTGCCAGTAGTATGTCGGGGAACACCGGGGAGCTGTTTTTT.

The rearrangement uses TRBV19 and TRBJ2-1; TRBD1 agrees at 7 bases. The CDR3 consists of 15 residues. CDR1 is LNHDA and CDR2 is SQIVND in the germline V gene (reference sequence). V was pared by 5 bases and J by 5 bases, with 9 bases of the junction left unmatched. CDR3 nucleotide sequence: TGTGCCAGTAGTGACGGTCAGGGGGAGAACAATGAGCAGTTCTTC. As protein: CASSDGQGENNEQFF.

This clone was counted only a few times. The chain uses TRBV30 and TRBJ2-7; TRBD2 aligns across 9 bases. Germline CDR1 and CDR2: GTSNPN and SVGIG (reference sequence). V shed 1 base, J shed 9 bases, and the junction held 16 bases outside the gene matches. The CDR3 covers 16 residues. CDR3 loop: CAWSGFSGGVAGVQYF. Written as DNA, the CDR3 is TGTGCCTGGAGTGGCTTTAGCGGGGGAGTCGCTGGGGTGCAGTACTTC.

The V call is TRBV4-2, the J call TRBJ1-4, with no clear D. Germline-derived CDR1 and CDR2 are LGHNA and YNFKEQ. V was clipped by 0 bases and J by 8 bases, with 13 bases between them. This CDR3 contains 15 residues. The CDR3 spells CASSQERGYGEKLFF. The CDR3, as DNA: TGTGCCAGCAGCCAAGAGCGGGGATATGGGGAAAAACTGTTTTTT.